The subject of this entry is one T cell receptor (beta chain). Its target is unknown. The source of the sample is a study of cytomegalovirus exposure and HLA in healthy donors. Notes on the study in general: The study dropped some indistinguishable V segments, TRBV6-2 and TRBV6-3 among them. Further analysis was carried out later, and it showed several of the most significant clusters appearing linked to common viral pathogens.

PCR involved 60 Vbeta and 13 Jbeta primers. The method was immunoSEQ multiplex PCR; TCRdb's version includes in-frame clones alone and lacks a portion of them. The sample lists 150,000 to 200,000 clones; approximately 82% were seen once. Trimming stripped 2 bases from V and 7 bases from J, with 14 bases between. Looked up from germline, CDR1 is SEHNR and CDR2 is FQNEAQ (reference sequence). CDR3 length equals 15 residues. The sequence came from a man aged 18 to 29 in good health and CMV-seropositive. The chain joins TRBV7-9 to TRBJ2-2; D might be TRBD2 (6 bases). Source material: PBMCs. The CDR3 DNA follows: TGTGCCAGCAGCTTACGGAGGGCGAAAGTCGGGGAGCTGTTTTTT. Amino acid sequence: CASSLRRAKVGELFF.